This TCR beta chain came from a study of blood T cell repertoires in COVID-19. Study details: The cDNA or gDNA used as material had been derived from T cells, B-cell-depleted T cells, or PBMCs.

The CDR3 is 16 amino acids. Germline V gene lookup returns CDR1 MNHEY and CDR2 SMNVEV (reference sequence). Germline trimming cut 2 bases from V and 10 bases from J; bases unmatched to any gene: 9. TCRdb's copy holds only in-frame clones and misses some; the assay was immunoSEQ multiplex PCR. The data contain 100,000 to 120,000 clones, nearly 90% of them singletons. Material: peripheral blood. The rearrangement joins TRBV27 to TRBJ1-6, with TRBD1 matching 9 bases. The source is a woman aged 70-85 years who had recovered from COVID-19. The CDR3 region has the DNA TGTGCCAGCAGTTTAAGGGCTGGGACAGGGAACTCACCCCTCCACTTT. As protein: CASSLRAGTGNSPLHF.